The entry below gives a single TCR beta chain sequence along with its context. The data belong to a study of blood T cell repertoires in COVID-19. Study as a whole: T cells, B-cell-depleted T cells, or PBMCs supplied cDNA or gDNA.

The data were produced by immunoSEQ multiplex PCR, yet TCRdb's version contains in-frame clones alone and is incomplete. The table shows more than 300,000 clones, with about 92% occurring only once. The study recruited people aged roughly 18 to 100 years across about two dozen US areas. Cohort assignment relied on participant-reported clinical history. Sequencing input: PBMCs or T cells enriched from blood (not recorded which). This receptor was taken from a woman between 25 and 40 years old who had recovered from COVID-19.

The CDR3 bases are TGTGCCAGCAGCCAAGGGGGGGGCCGCGGGGAAGCTTTCTTT. Protein product: CASSQGGGRGEAFF. The J gene is TRBJ1-1, the V gene TRBV3-1 (or the pseudogene TRBV3-2); D might be TRBD1 (6 bases). The CDR3 totals 14 residues. Per the germline V gene, CDR1 is LGHDT and CDR2 is YNNKEL (reference sequence). V lost 1 base to trimming and J lost 8 bases, with 14 bases between them.